This TCR beta chain was observed in a study of blood T cells in healthy people across ages. Study-wide findings and caveats: Comparison with aged donors showed that long-lived donors had more naive CD4+ cells and higher diversity. Per million T cells, TCR beta diversity dropped roughly linearly as age increased. Samples with more naive T cells showed higher observed beta diversity.

A sample-barcoded 5' primer and a J-beta primer mix were used in a second PCR of roughly 6 to 12 cycles. Via MiXCR, TCRdb re-called the 5' RACE reads, giving one row per CDR3 protein. The data contain about 760,000 distinct CDR3 sequences, roughly 50% of them singletons. The V segment lost 3 bases and the J segment 1 base; nucleotides outside the gene matches: 2. This CDR3 spans 14 amino acids. CDR1 is MNHEY, CDR2 SVGAGI, per germline. This clonotype occurred a few times. The antigen is undetermined. The chain links TRBV6-5 to TRBJ2-5; 7 bases are shared with TRBD1. Sequenced input: blood. The TCR was taken from a man aged 35-49 years in good health. The CDR3 DNA follows: TGTGCCAGCAGTTATCGGGACAGCCAAGAGACCCAGTACTTC. Its protein product is CASSYRDSQETQYF.